This section outlines one T cell receptor beta chain sequence together with its context. This specimen belongs to a study of blood T cell repertoires in COVID-19. About the study: The United States, Italy and Spain were the sources of the acute and convalescent COVID-19 samples.

In the original processing: Reference gene primer amplification gave estimated nucleated cell counts. The assay was immunoSEQ multiplex PCR, and TCRdb's table has in-frame clones only and misses some. V, J and clone size derive from that table, while D and trimming were established from the DNA sequence. The table shows fewer than 65,000 clones, with 78% occurring only once. The origin of this receptor is a human donor in a cohort sampled during active COVID-19. The material sequenced was peripheral blood.

The CDR3 is CASSRAGGLYNEQFF. The CDR3 DNA is TGTGCCAGCAGCCGAGCGGGAGGACTCTACAATGAGCAGTTCTTC. The chain employs TRBV7-9 and TRBJ2-1; TRBD2 agrees at 9 bases. Trimming at V came to 5 bases and at J to 3 bases, leaving 5 bases not matched to a gene. The CDR3 covers 15 residues. Germline CDR1 is SEHNR and CDR2 is FQNEAQ (reference sequence).